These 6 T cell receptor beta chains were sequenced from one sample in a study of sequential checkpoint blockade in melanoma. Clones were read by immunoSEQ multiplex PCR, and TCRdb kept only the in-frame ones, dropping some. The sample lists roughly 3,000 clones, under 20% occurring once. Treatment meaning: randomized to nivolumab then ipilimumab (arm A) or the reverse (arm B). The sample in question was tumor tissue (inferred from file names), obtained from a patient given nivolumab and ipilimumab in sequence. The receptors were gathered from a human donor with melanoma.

This chain's CDR3 is CASNPRGSGGRVIQYF. For the CDR3, the DNA is TGTGCCAGTAATCCTCGAGGCAGCGGGGGGCGAGTCATTCAGTACTTC. The chain joins TRBV19 to TRBJ2-4; 9 bases align to TRBD2. Germline V gene sequence: CDR1 LNHDA, CDR2 SQIVND (reference sequence). J was trimmed by 9 bases and V by 7 bases; bases with no gene match: 16. The CDR3 runs to 16 residues.

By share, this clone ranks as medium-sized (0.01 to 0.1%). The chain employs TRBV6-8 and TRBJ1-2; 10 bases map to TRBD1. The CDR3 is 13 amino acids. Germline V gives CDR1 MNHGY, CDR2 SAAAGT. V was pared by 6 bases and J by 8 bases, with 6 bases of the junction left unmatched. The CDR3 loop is CASRETGGFGYTF. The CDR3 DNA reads TGTGCCAGCAGGGAGACAGGGGGCTTCGGCTACACCTTC.

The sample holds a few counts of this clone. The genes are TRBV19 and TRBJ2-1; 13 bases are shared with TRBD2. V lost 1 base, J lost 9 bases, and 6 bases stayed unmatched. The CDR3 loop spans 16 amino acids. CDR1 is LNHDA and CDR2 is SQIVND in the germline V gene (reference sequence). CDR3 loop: CASSIGPGLAGSEQFF. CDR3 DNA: TGTGCCAGTAGTATAGGACCGGGACTAGCGGGGAGTGAGCAGTTCTTC.

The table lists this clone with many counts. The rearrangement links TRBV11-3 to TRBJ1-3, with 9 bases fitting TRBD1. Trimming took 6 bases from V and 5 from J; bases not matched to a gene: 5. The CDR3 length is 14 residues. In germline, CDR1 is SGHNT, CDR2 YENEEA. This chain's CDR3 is CASSYGTGRNTIYF. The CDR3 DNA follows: TGTGCCAGCAGTTATGGGACAGGGAGAAACACCATATATTTT.

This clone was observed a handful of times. The CDR3 sequence is CASSRRGNYGYTF. In nucleotides, the CDR3 is TGTGCCAGCAGTCGGCGGGGCAACTATGGCTACACCTTC. V usage is TRBV6-8 and J usage is TRBJ1-2; weak D call: TRBD1 (5 bases). Looked up from germline, CDR1 is MNHGY and CDR2 is SAAAGT. The CDR3 has 13 amino acids. Trimming took 5 bases from V and 2 from J, leaving 9 bases between them.

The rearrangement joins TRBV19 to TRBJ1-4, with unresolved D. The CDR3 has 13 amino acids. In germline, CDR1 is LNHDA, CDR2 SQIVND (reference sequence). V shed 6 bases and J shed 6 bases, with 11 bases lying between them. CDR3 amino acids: CASSAGWDEKLFF. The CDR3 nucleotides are TGTGCCAGTAGCGCGGGATGGGATGAAAAACTGTTTTTT. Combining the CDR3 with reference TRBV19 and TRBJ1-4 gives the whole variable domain DGGITQSPKYLFRKEGQNVTLSCEQNLNHDAMYWYRQDPGQGLRLIYYSQIVNDFQKGDIAEGYSVSREKKESFPLTVTSAQKNPTAFYLCASSAGWDEKLFFGSGTQLSVL.